Shown below are 28 T cell receptor beta chains from a single sample sequenced in a study of vaccination effects on CD4 cells after COVID-19. Clones were sequenced by immunoSEQ multiplex PCR, and TCRdb holds only the in-frame ones, with some missing. The sample shows some 50,000 clones, roughly 74% of them seen only once. No antigens are known for them. Following an approximately eleven-day culture, CD4+ T cells were purified. The sample consisted of CD4+ T cells from PBMCs cultured without peptide, taken before COVID-19 vaccination. All receptors come from a human donor who had a prior SARS-CoV-2 infection.

V and J are TRBV6-2 or TRBV6-3 and TRBJ1-1; perhaps TRBD1 as D (5 bases). The germline V gene encodes CDR1 MNHEY and CDR2 SVGEGT. The CDR3 spans 13 residues. The V end was cut by 0 bases, the J end by 4 bases, with 6 bases between. In DNA form, the CDR3 reads TGTGCCAGCAGTTACTCGGGGGGCACTGAAGCTTTCTTT. Translated, it gives CASSYSGGTEAFF.

The gene calls are TRBV27 and TRBJ2-5, with 7 bases aligning to TRBD2. Trimming took 6 bases from V and 1 from J; bases not matched to a gene: 5. CDR3 length equals 14 residues. The germline gives CDR1 MNHEY, CDR2 SMNVEV (reference sequence). The DNA for the CDR3 is TGTGCCAGCAGGAGGGCTAGCGGCCAAGAGACCCAGTACTTC. Residues: CASRRASGQETQYF.

The CDR3 reads CASSFKGGRGEQFF. CDR3 in DNA: TGTGCCAGCAGCTTTAAAGGGGGGAGGGGTGAGCAGTTCTTC. V is TRBV5-4 and J is TRBJ2-1; TRBD2 is a possible D gene (7 bases). In germline, CDR1 is SGHNT, CDR2 YYREEE (reference sequence). The CDR3 runs to 14 residues. V was cut by 2 bases and J by 9 bases, with 15 bases left in between.

This sequence joins TRBV19 and TRBJ1-2, with 8 bases matching TRBD1. Germline V gene data show CDR1 as LNHDA and CDR2 as SQIVND (reference sequence). V shed 3 bases and J 6 bases; nucleotides not matched to a gene: 9. The CDR3 is 15 residues long. CDR3 amino acids: CASSMGGRGRDGYTF. The CDR3, as DNA: TGTGCCAGTAGTATGGGAGGCAGGGGGCGCGATGGCTACACCTTC. The whole variable domain, remainder taken from reference TRBV19 and TRBJ1-2, is DGGITQSPKYLFRKEGQNVTLSCEQNLNHDAMYWYRQDPGQGLRLIYYSQIVNDFQKGDIAEGYSVSREKKESFPLTVTSAQKNPTAFYLCASSMGGRGRDGYTFGSGTRLTVV.

This chain connects TRBV23-1 to TRBJ1-1, with 8 bases matching TRBD1. TRBV23-1 carries the ORF label, with uncertain function. J gave up 3 bases and V 7 bases, and 4 bases lay outside the gene matches. There are 13 residues in the CDR3. CDR3 coding DNA: TGCGCCAGCAAAGACAGGGGTTACACTGAAGCTTTCTTT. This gives the protein CASKDRGYTEAFF.

The chain links TRBV6-1 to TRBJ1-4, with 9 bases aligning to TRBD1. With 3 bases clipped from V and 4 bases from J, the junction kept 3 bases outside the gene matches. The germline CDR1 and CDR2 sequences are MNHNS and SASEGT. This CDR3 spans 15 amino acids. The CDR3 bases are TGTGCCAGCAGTGATAGGGACAGGGTTAATGAAAAACTGTTTTTT. Translation gives CASSDRDRVNEKLFF.

The chain has TRBV14 and TRBJ2-2; 11 nucleotides line up with TRBD2. V was clipped by 6 bases and J by 6 bases; unmatched bases: 9. This CDR3 is built from 16 residues. Germline lookup yields CDR1 SGHDN and CDR2 FVKESK. CDR3: CASSYASGRLPGELFF. In nucleotides, the CDR3 is TGTGCCAGCAGTTACGCTAGCGGGAGGTTGCCCGGGGAGCTGTTTTTT.

A remark on this clone: At one end, the junction sequence differs from germline, possibly due to a read error. V usage is TRBV7-3 and J usage is TRBJ2-1, with 13 bases identical to TRBD2. The CDR3 runs 15 residues. Germline CDR1 SGHTA, CDR2 FQGTGA. The CDR3 coding sequence is TGTGCCAGCAGCATAACTAGCGGGAGGGACGGTGAGCAGTTCTTC. Translated: CASSITSGRDGEQFF.

The gene calls are TRBV11-3 and TRBJ2-2; D is ambiguous. Looked up from germline, CDR1 is SGHNT and CDR2 is YENEEA. CDR3 size: 13 residues. Trimming took 3 bases from V and 3 from J, leaving 5 bases between them. The CDR3 region has the DNA TGTGCCAGCAGCTTGGCGCACACCGGGGAGCTGTTTTTT. Translation gives CASSLAHTGELFF. Supplemented by reference TRBV11-3 and TRBJ2-2, the full variable domain reads EAGVVQSPRYKIIEKKQPVAFWCNPISGHNTLYWYLQNLGQGPELLIRYENEEAVDDSQLPKDRFSAERLKGVDSTLKIQPAELGDSAVYLCASSLAHTGELFFGEGSRLTVL.

The chain carries TRBV18 and TRBJ2-5; 12 bases are a match to TRBD2. Germline V CDR1 and CDR2: KGHSH, LQKENI. The CDR3 contains 15 residues. The V segment lost 3 bases and the J segment 5 bases; nucleotides outside the gene matches: 4. As DNA, the CDR3 is TGTGCCAGCTCACCGCCTAGCGGGAGGGAGGAGACCCAGTACTTC. It codes for CASSPPSGREETQYF.

V is TRBV11-3 and J is TRBJ2-2, with 11 bases identical to TRBD2. The CDR3 loop spans 15 amino acids. Germline-derived CDR1 and CDR2 are SGHNT and YENEEA. The trim removed 7 bases at V and 5 bases at J, leaving 6 bases unmatched. CDR3 in amino acids: CASTLTSGITGELFF. For the CDR3, the DNA is TGTGCCAGCACCTTGACTAGCGGGATTACCGGGGAGCTGTTTTTT.

V is TRBV19 and J is TRBJ2-2; the D call may be TRBD1 or TRBD2 (6 bases each). V was pared by 8 bases and J by 5 bases, with 18 bases between. Germline values: CDR1 LNHDA, CDR2 SQIVND (reference sequence). The CDR3 consists of 15 residues. CDR3 residues: CASALGGAGTGELFF. The CDR3 DNA sequence: TGTGCCAGTGCTCTGGGGGGCGCAGGGACCGGGGAGCTGTTTTTT.

The chain is built from TRBV2 and TRBJ1-3, with D perhaps TRBD1 (6 bases). V was pared by 2 bases and J by 4 bases, with 9 bases between. The germline CDR1 and CDR2 sequences are SNHLY and FYNNEI. The CDR3 spans 14 residues. In DNA, the CDR3 is TGTGCCAGCAGTGAACAGGGGCGAGGAAACACCATATATTTT. As protein: CASSEQGRGNTIYF.

This clone came up a few times. The chain combines TRBV5-6 with TRBJ2-2, with D possibly being TRBD1 (5 bases). This CDR3 has 16 residues. From germline, CDR1 is SGHDT and CDR2 YYEEEE. V lost 4 bases to trimming and J lost 1 base, with 14 bases between them. The DNA of the CDR3 is TGTGCCAGCAGCCGAATGACAGCCCTGAACACCGGGGAGCTGTTTTTT. It yields the protein CASSRMTALNTGELFF.

The J gene is TRBJ2-1, the V gene TRBV10-3, with TRBD1 matching 10 bases. There are 15 residues in the CDR3. Germline CDR1 and CDR2: ENHRY and SYGVKD. The trim removed 7 bases at V and 1 base at J, leaving 4 bases unmatched. In DNA form, the CDR3 reads TGTGCCATCACCCAGGACAGGGGGTCCTACAATGAGCAGTTCTTC. Protein product: CAITQDRGSYNEQFF.

This rearrangement joins TRBV4-3 to TRBJ2-3, with D hard to call. Trimming left V 4 bases short and J 0 bases short, with 14 bases between. Germline V lookup: CDR1 LGHNA, CDR2 YSLEER. The CDR3 sequence is 16 residues long. The CDR3 reads CASSPQLPPSTDTQYF. As DNA, the CDR3 is TGCGCCAGCAGCCCCCAATTACCACCTAGCACAGATACGCAGTATTTT.

V and J are TRBV2 and TRBJ2-3, with TRBD2 matching 7 bases. Germline loops: CDR1 SNHLY, CDR2 FYNNEI. With V trimmed by 11 bases and J by 2 bases, 10 bases remained unmatched. The CDR3 length is 14 residues. The CDR3, as DNA: TGTGCCCGAACTGCGGGAGCGGACACAGATACGCAGTATTTT. As protein: CARTAGADTDTQYF.

The gene calls are TRBV6-2 or TRBV6-3 and TRBJ1-5, with 11 bases aligning to TRBD1. The germline gives CDR1 MNHEY, CDR2 SVGEGT. Germline trimming cut 0 bases from V and 5 bases from J; bases unmatched to any gene: 6. This CDR3 spans 17 amino acids. As DNA, the CDR3 is TGTGCCAGCAGTTACTCAACCGGGACAGGGGGAGATCAGCCCCAGCATTTT. Its translation is CASSYSTGTGGDQPQHF.

CDR3 nucleotides: TGTGCCAGCTCACCACCGGTGGAAAGCGGACCATACAATGAGCAGTTCTTC. This codes for CASSPPVESGPYNEQFF. The genes are TRBV18 and TRBJ2-1; D is perhaps TRBD2 (5 bases). Trimming shortened V by 0 bases and J by 4 bases, and 16 bases separated the two germline ends. This CDR3 contains 17 residues. Germline V gives CDR1 KGHSH, CDR2 LQKENI. The entire variable domain, with the rest obtained from reference TRBV18 and TRBJ2-1, is as follows: NAGVMQNPRHLVRRRGQEARLRCSPMKGHSHVYWYRQLPEEGLKFMVYLQKENIIDESGMPKERFSAEFPKEGPSILRIQQVVRGDSAAYFCASSPPVESGPYNEQFFGPGTRLTVL.

The chain joins TRBV2 to TRBJ2-1; the match to TRBD1 covers 9 bases. Germline V gene sequence: CDR1 SNHLY, CDR2 FYNNEI. The CDR3 is 16 amino acids. Trimming took 4 bases from V and 2 from J; bases not matched to a gene: 6. Written as DNA, the CDR3 is TGTGCCAGCAGTGGGCCGGGACAGGGTGCCTACAATGAGCAGTTCTTC. This encodes CASSGPGQGAYNEQFF.

V gene TRBV7-2 combines with J gene TRBJ2-5; 7 nucleotides agree with TRBD2. There are 19 residues in the CDR3. V lost 5 bases, J lost 2 bases, and 20 bases stayed unmatched. In germline, CDR1 is SGHTA, CDR2 FQGNSA. The CDR3 nucleotides read TGTGCCAGCAGCCAGTACTGGGAGGCTAGCGGCCAGATGCAAGAGACCCAGTACTTC. Residues: CASSQYWEASGQMQETQYF.

The V and J genes are TRBV30 and TRBJ1-5; the match to TRBD1 covers 8 bases. CDR3 length: 17 amino acids. CDR1 GTSNPN and CDR2 SVGIG come from the germline V gene (reference sequence). V lost 0 bases and J lost 0; bases outside the gene matches: 7. The CDR3 reads CAWSVGRTGNSNQPQHF. The CDR3 DNA follows: TGTGCCTGGAGTGTAGGGCGGACAGGGAATAGCAATCAGCCCCAGCATTTT.

V usage is TRBV6-1 and J usage is TRBJ1-6; a possible D gene is TRBD1 (5 bases). Trimming stripped 2 bases from V and 7 bases from J, with 12 bases between. The CDR3 runs to 15 residues. The germline V gene encodes CDR1 MNHNS and CDR2 SASEGT. Here the CDR3 reads CASSELRGVNSPLHF. CDR3 nucleotide sequence: TGTGCCAGCAGTGAACTTCGGGGGGTGAATTCACCCCTCCACTTT.

The V call is TRBV10-2, the J call TRBJ1-4; D is ambiguous. Trimming cost V 8 bases and J 8 bases, with 15 bases left between them. This CDR3 region has 13 residues. Germline CDR1 WSHSY, CDR2 SAAADI. The DNA of the CDR3 is TGCGCCAGCGGTGGCTGGGCTGGGGAAAAACTGTTTTTT. This gives the protein CASGGWAGEKLFF.

About this clone: A read error may account for a junction end that differs from germline. This chain links TRBV12-5 with TRBJ1-1; D is unresolved. The CDR3 runs to 8 residues. Germline CDR1 reads LGHNT; CDR2 reads FRNRAP. The CDR3 sequence: CASGSSSF. For the CDR3, the DNA is TGTGCTAGTGGTTCTTCTTCCTTT. The variable domain in full, with the rest retrieved from reference TRBV12-5 and TRBJ1-1, is DARVTQTPRHKVTEMGQEVTMRCQPILGHNTVFWYRQTMMQGLELLAYFRNRAPLDDSGMPKDRFSAEMPDATLATLKIQPSEPRDSAVYFCASGSSSFGQGTRLTVV.

The sample holds a few counts of this clone. This chain connects TRBV11-3 to TRBJ1-1; possibly TRBD1 for D (6 bases). The germline gives CDR1 SGHNT, CDR2 YENEEA. The V end lost 4 bases, the J end lost 1 base, and 19 bases lay between the germline ends. The CDR3 is 17 residues long. This CDR3 reads CASSSSGAAWSNTEAFF. CDR3 coding DNA: TGTGCCAGCAGCTCCTCGGGGGCCGCTTGGTCGAACACTGAAGCTTTCTTT.

The chain uses TRBV12-3 or TRBV12-4 and TRBJ1-1; D possibly corresponds to TRBD1 (6 bases). V was pared by 4 bases and J by 0 bases, with 6 bases between. The CDR3 runs to 13 residues. The CDR3 nucleotides read TGTGCCAGCAGTTGGGGGCTGAACACTGAAGCTTTCTTT. Residues: CASSWGLNTEAFF.

The rearrangement joins TRBV5-1 to TRBJ1-4; no firm D call. This CDR3 has 15 amino acids. The germline gives CDR1 SGHRS, CDR2 YFSETQ. Trimming stripped 0 bases from V and 8 bases from J, with 14 bases between. The CDR3 DNA follows: TGCGCCAGCAGCTTGGTTCCGACTCAAGGGGAAAAACTGTTTTTT. Translating it yields CASSLVPTQGEKLFF.